Shown below are 14 T cell receptor beta chains from a single sample sequenced in a study of CD8+CD57+ T cells in acquired aplastic anemia. Genomic DNA provided the template from which TCR beta VDJ and CDR3 profiles were obtained. One entry per CDR3 protein, called by TCRdb with MiXCR from the reads. The sample contains approximately 300,000 distinct CDR3 sequences, approximately 58% of which appear only once. The patients chosen for sequencing had shown expansion of CD8+CD57+ cells (detected by flow cytometry). Sequences were obtained from sorted CD4+, CD8+, or CD8+CD57+ T cells (not recorded which) from PBMCs. These receptors were collected from a human donor with aplastic anemia.

The chain couples TRBV7-6 to TRBJ1-4; D remains unclear. CDR1 SGHVS and CDR2 FNYEAQ come from the germline V gene. V was shortened by 1 base and J by 10 bases, with 10 bases between the two germline ends. The CDR3 extends over 13 amino acids. CDR3 in DNA: TGTGCCAGCAGCTTAGAGCCGCCGCGAAAACTGTTTTTT. Protein: CASSLEPPRKLFF.

The rearrangement uses TRBV11-2 and TRBJ2-5; D may be TRBD2 (7 bases). CDR1 and CDR2 (germline): SGHAT, FQNNGV. The CDR3 runs 12 residues. The germline V and J ends were trimmed by 5 bases and 7 bases, with 11 bases remaining between them. The chain's CDR3 is CASSGGAGTQYF. The CDR3 coding sequence is TGTGCCAGCAGCGGGGGGGCGGGGACCCAGTACTTC.

In its sample, this clonotype was seen once. V gene TRBV20-1 combines with J gene TRBJ2-1; 8 bases are a match to TRBD2. CDR1 DFQATT and CDR2 SNEGSKA come from the germline V gene (reference sequence). V shed 0 bases, J shed 5 bases, and the junction held 9 bases outside the gene matches. The length of the CDR3 is 16 residues. The CDR3 protein is CSARDISGRTNNEQFF. The CDR3 region has the DNA TGCAGTGCTAGAGATATAAGCGGGAGAACCAACAATGAGCAGTTCTTC.

This clonotype came up many times. The chain is built from TRBV2 and TRBJ1-5, with D possibly matching TRBD1 (6 bases). Germline values: CDR1 SNHLY, CDR2 FYNNEI. Trimming shortened V by 5 bases and J by 6 bases, and 11 bases separated the two germline ends. The CDR3 contains 13 residues. CDR3 DNA sequence: TGTGCCAGCAGTCGGGACATTCGTCAGCCCCAGCATTTT. This translates into CASSRDIRQPQHF.

A remark on this clonotype: Germline is not matched at one junction end, which may reflect a read error. This chain links TRBV15 with TRBJ1-5; D is undetermined. The CDR3 contains 17 residues. Germline V lookup: CDR1 LNHNV, CDR2 YYDKDF (reference sequence). CDR3 loop: CATSSSRLAVADQPQHF. In DNA, the CDR3 is TGTGCTACCAGCTCCTCAAGGTTGGCAGTTGCCGATCAGCCCCAGCATTTT.

The chain recombines TRBV2 with TRBJ2-5; no clear D gene. The CDR3 extends over 14 amino acids. CDR1 is SNHLY, CDR2 FYNNEI, per germline. Trimming left V 5 bases short and J 5 bases short, with 15 bases between. The CDR3 DNA follows: TGTGCCAGCAGTCGGATGACCATGGGTGAGACCCAGTACTTC. This gives the protein CASSRMTMGETQYF.

The chain has TRBV6-2 or TRBV6-3 and TRBJ2-7; TRBD2 might be the D (5 bases). This CDR3 is 12 amino acids long. Per germline, CDR1 MNHEY and CDR2 SVGEGT. Trimming shortened V by 7 bases and J by 3 bases, and 10 bases separated the two germline ends. CDR3 amino acids: CASTEGGYEQYF. CDR3 DNA: TGTGCCAGCACCGAGGGTGGCTACGAGCAGTACTTC.

The table lists this clonotype with a count of one. The V and J genes are TRBV9 and TRBJ1-1; 8 bases are shared with TRBD1. CDR1 and CDR2 from the germline V gene are SGDLS and YYNGEE. J lost 5 bases, V lost 3 bases, and 6 bases had no gene match. This CDR3 comprises 14 residues. The CDR3: CASSATGVRTEAFF. CDR3 DNA sequence: TGTGCCAGCAGCGCGACAGGGGTGAGGACTGAAGCTTTCTTT.

V is TRBV11-2 and J is TRBJ2-5; D possibly corresponds to TRBD2 (6 bases). The germline CDR1 and CDR2 sequences are SGHAT and FQNNGV. The CDR3 contains 14 residues. V lost 5 bases to trimming and J lost 1 base, with 11 bases between them. CDR3 sequence: CASSKGLGQETQYF. For the CDR3, the DNA is TGTGCCAGCAGCAAGGGACTTGGCCAAGAGACCCAGTACTTC.

This clonotype was picked up many times. The CDR3 DNA reads as TGTGCCAGCAGCTTAGCAAGGTGGAGGGGGGATATACGAGCGGATGGCTACACCTTC. It specifies CASSLARWRGDIRADGYTF. The chain joins TRBV7-8 to TRBJ1-2; tentative D call: TRBD1 (6 bases). Trimming removed 0 bases at V and 6 bases at J, with 26 bases between. This CDR3 comprises 19 residues. Germline-derived CDR1 and CDR2 are SGHVS and FQNEAQ.

V is TRBV9 and J is TRBJ2-1; D is unclear. Deletions cut 4 bases from V and 5 bases from J, with 10 bases between. The CDR3 covers 13 residues. The V gene's germline CDR1 is SGDLS and CDR2 YYNGEE. The CDR3 bases are TGTGCCAGCAGCCCTTCCCCGGACAATGAGCAGTTCTTC. It encodes CASSPSPDNEQFF.

The V and J genes are TRBV7-9 and TRBJ2-7; 8 bases map to TRBD2. This CDR3 is built from 16 residues. V was clipped by 4 bases and J by 3 bases; unmatched bases: 11. Germline V lookup: CDR1 SEHNR, CDR2 FQNEAQ (reference sequence). The chain's CDR3 is CASSYPTSGGNYEQYF. In nucleotides, the CDR3 is TGTGCCAGCAGCTACCCGACCAGCGGGGGCAACTACGAGCAGTACTTC.

The chain uses TRBV2 and TRBJ1-1, with D unclear. The CDR3 is 15 residues long. From germline, CDR1 is SNHLY and CDR2 FYNNEI. The V end lost 2 bases, the J end lost 0 bases, and 10 bases lay between the germline ends. CDR3 region: CASSESQAMNTEAFF. The DNA for the CDR3 is TGTGCCAGCAGTGAAAGCCAGGCTATGAACACTGAAGCTTTCTTT. Combining the CDR3 with reference TRBV2 and TRBJ1-1 gives the whole variable domain EPEVTQTPSHQVTQMGQEVILRCVPISNHLYFYWYRQILGQKVEFLVSFYNNEISEKSEIFDDQFSVERPDGSNFTLKIRSTKLEDSAMYFCASSESQAMNTEAFFGQGTRLTVV.

The chain links TRBV2 to TRBJ2-5; TRBD1 might be the D (6 bases). Germline V gene lookup returns CDR1 SNHLY and CDR2 FYNNEI. V lost 5 bases and J 0 bases, leaving 10 bases between the germline ends. CDR3 size: 14 residues. The CDR3 region has the DNA TGTGCCAGCAGTCGAGGACAGAACCAAGAGACCCAGTACTTC. Protein sequence: CASSRGQNQETQYF.